Shown below are 29 T cell receptor beta chains from a single sample sequenced in a study of T cell responses to AZD1222 COVID-19 vaccine. Some clones are missing from TCRdb's copy, which holds only in-frame ones; the method was immunoSEQ multiplex PCR. The table has about 140,000 clones, approximately 91% seen once; the top ten hold more than 0.9%. This sample comprised peripheral blood, obtained 28 days after the second AZD1222 dose. These receptor sequences come from an adult who received the AZD1222 COVID-19 vaccine.

This clone has just one count. The chain combines TRBV7-2 with TRBJ2-3, with 8 bases that match TRBD2. This CDR3 is built from 13 residues. V lost 5 bases and J lost 13; bases outside the gene matches: 11. Germline V gene data show CDR1 as SGHTA and CDR2 as FQGNSA. The chain's CDR3 is CASSPQRGRRKYF. The DNA of the CDR3 is TGTGCCAGCAGCCCACAGCGGGGGCGACGCAAGTATTTT.

This clone was seen a few times. The chain employs TRBV19 and TRBJ1-4; D perhaps matches TRBD1 (6 bases). The CDR3 runs 15 residues. Germline V gives CDR1 LNHDA, CDR2 SQIVND (reference sequence). With 2 bases removed from V and 3 bases from J, the gap between germline ends came to 10 bases. The CDR3 DNA reads TGTGCCAGTAGTATACTGGGACAAGCTAATGAAAAACTGTTTTTT. This translates into CASSILGQANEKLFF.

This chain uses TRBV20-1 with TRBJ2-3, with 11 bases lining up with TRBD2. This CDR3 has 14 amino acids. The V gene's germline CDR1 is DFQATT and CDR2 SNEGSKA (reference sequence). Trimming at V came to 3 bases and at J to 6 bases, leaving 5 bases not matched to a gene. The CDR3 sequence is CSASASGGPDTQYF. The CDR3 nucleotides read TGCAGTGCTAGTGCTAGCGGGGGGCCTGATACGCAGTATTTT.

This clone was seen once. J is TRBJ2-2 and V is TRBV28; 9 bases match TRBD1. Germline V gene lookup returns CDR1 MDHEN and CDR2 SYDVKM. The V gene end was trimmed by 5 bases and the J gene end by 7 bases; junction bases not matched to a gene: 8. This CDR3 region has 15 residues. In DNA, the CDR3 is TGTGCCAGCAGTACCCGGACAGGGGTTGGCGGGGAGCTGTTTTTT. It specifies CASSTRTGVGGELFF.

The gene calls are TRBV6-5 and TRBJ1-5, with TRBD1 matching over 8 bases. The V and J ends lost 5 bases and 6 bases, in that order; junction bases with no gene match: 6. The germline gives CDR1 MNHEY, CDR2 SVGAGI. The CDR3 length is 14 residues. CDR3 in DNA: TGTGCCAGCAGTCAGGGGGCGGGGGGTCAGCCCCAGCATTTT. This sequence encodes CASSQGAGGQPQHF.

CDR3 region: CASSLSIPIQGQPLHF. In DNA form, the CDR3 reads TGTGCCAGCAGTTTATCGATCCCCATACAGGGGCAGCCCCTCCACTTT. V and J are TRBV28 and TRBJ1-6, with 7 bases matching TRBD1. This CDR3 comprises 16 residues. CDR1 is MDHEN and CDR2 is SYDVKM in the germline V gene. Unmatched junction bases numbered 13, after V lost 1 base and J lost 13 bases.

The chain couples TRBV6-1 to TRBJ2-7, with TRBD2 matching over 7 bases. The junction had 6 bases not matched to a gene; V was cut back by 3 bases and J by 1 base. CDR1 is MNHNS and CDR2 is SASEGT in the germline V gene. CDR3 size: 15 residues. The DNA for the CDR3 is TGTGCCAGCAGTGAGATTAGCGGGCTGTCCTACGAGCAGTACTTC. Translated: CASSEISGLSYEQYF.

CDR3 region: CASSLGRQGGEAFF. The CDR3 nucleotides are TGTGCCAGCAGCTTGGGGCGCCAGGGTGGTGAAGCTTTCTTT. V and J are TRBV5-5 and TRBJ1-1, with a possible D match to TRBD1 (5 bases). Trimming cost V 0 bases and J 7 bases, with 13 bases left between them. Germline values: CDR1 SGHKS, CDR2 YYEKEE (reference sequence). The CDR3 extends over 14 amino acids.

This chain joins TRBV4-2 and TRBJ1-3; possible D gene TRBD1, 5 bases. CDR1 is LGHNA and CDR2 is YNFKEQ in the germline V gene. The length of the CDR3 is 16 residues. With 0 bases removed from V and 12 bases from J, the gap between germline ends came to 21 bases. CDR3 protein: CASSQDPGEGSRGIYF. The DNA of the CDR3 is TGTGCCAGCAGCCAAGATCCGGGAGAGGGGAGTCGTGGCATATATTTT.

This chain connects TRBV5-6 to TRBJ1-1, with 8 bases fitting TRBD1. Trimming took 3 bases from V and 11 from J; bases not matched to a gene: 6. The CDR3 has 12 amino acids. Looked up from germline, CDR1 is SGHDT and CDR2 is YYEEEE. This CDR3 is CASSSGQGSAFF. DNA of the CDR3: TGTGCCAGCAGCTCCGGACAGGGTTCTGCTTTCTTT.

The chain employs TRBV7-3 and TRBJ2-6, with 9 nucleotides matching TRBD1. Germline CDR1 and CDR2: SGHTA and FQGTGA. The ends lost 5 bases at V and 0 bases at J; junction bases unmatched: 11. This CDR3 has 19 amino acids. The CDR3 is CASSPTGGGYGSGANVLTF. The CDR3 nucleotides are TGTGCCAGCAGCCCGACAGGGGGAGGGTACGGCTCTGGGGCCAACGTCCTGACTTTC.

The chain is built from TRBV25-1 and TRBJ2-1, with no clear D. CDR3 length equals 17 residues. Between the trimmed V and J ends, which lost 0 bases and 0 bases, there was a span of 12 bases. Germline V gene sequence: CDR1 MGHDK, CDR2 SYGVNS. The CDR3 sequence is CASSEYRLLSSYNEQFF. In DNA form, the CDR3 reads TGTGCCAGCAGTGAATACCGGCTTTTGAGCTCCTACAATGAGCAGTTCTTC.

The CDR3 here is CASSLLTDTQYF. Here the CDR3 DNA reads TGTGCCAGCAGCTTACTCACAGATACGCAGTATTTT. This rearrangement joins TRBV7-6 to TRBJ2-3; D uncertain. Germline CDR1 is SGHVS and CDR2 is FNYEAQ. V was clipped by 2 bases and J by 2 bases, with 2 bases between them. The CDR3 is 12 amino acids.

The chain uses TRBV27 and TRBJ1-5; D is uncertain. V dropped 0 bases and J dropped 1 base, with 7 bases sitting between them. The CDR3 length is 15 residues. Germline CDR1 is MNHEY and CDR2 is SMNVEV (reference sequence). The CDR3 spells CASSLSGLSNQPQHF. The CDR3 nucleotides are TGTGCCAGCAGTTTATCGGGGTTGAGCAATCAGCCCCAGCATTTT.

V is TRBV5-1 and J is TRBJ2-7; D possibly corresponds to TRBD1 (6 bases). This CDR3 region has 14 residues. V lost 4 bases and J 0 bases, leaving 11 bases between the germline ends. Germline V gene data show CDR1 as SGHRS and CDR2 as YFSETQ. CDR3: CASSLQGFSYEQYF. The DNA of the CDR3 is TGCGCCAGCAGCCTACAGGGTTTCTCCTACGAGCAGTACTTC. The full variable domain, in which reference TRBV5-1 and TRBJ2-7 provide the parts outside the CDR3, is KAGVTQTPRYLIKTRGQQVTLSCSPISGHRSVSWYQQTPGQGLQFLFEYFSETQRNKGNFPGRFSGRQFSNSRSEMNVSTLELGDSALYLCASSLQGFSYEQYFGPGTRLTVT.

The chain employs TRBV5-1 and TRBJ2-3; no clear D. The V end was cut by 0 bases, the J end by 2 bases, with 7 bases between. The CDR3 is made up of 14 amino acids. CDR1 and CDR2 (germline): SGHRS, YFSETQ. The CDR3 bases are TGCGCCAGCAGCTTGGACAGTTCCACAGATACGCAGTATTTT. Its protein product is CASSLDSSTDTQYF. The variable domain in full, with the rest retrieved from reference TRBV5-1 and TRBJ2-3, is KAGVTQTPRYLIKTRGQQVTLSCSPISGHRSVSWYQQTPGQGLQFLFEYFSETQRNKGNFPGRFSGRQFSNSRSEMNVSTLELGDSALYLCASSLDSSTDTQYFGPGTRLTVL.

CDR3 sequence: CATEGTEANYGYTF. The DNA for the CDR3 is TGTGCCACCGAGGGGACAGAAGCCAACTATGGCTACACCTTC. The genes are TRBV10-3 and TRBJ1-2; 7 bases are a match to TRBD1. Germline V lookup: CDR1 ENHRY, CDR2 SYGVKD. V lost 10 bases to trimming and J lost 2 bases; unmatched junction nucleotides: 10. CDR3 length: 14 amino acids.

V gene TRBV20-1 combines with J gene TRBJ2-1; TRBD1 agrees at 8 bases. The J segment lost 4 bases and the V segment lost 3 bases, leaving 8 bases of the junction unmatched. The CDR3 sequence is 15 residues long. Germline CDR1 reads DFQATT; CDR2 reads SNEGSKA (reference sequence). The CDR3 is CSASPRTGRYNEQFF. DNA of the CDR3: TGCAGTGCTAGTCCCCGGACAGGGAGGTACAATGAGCAGTTCTTC.

The rearrangement links TRBV7-6 to TRBJ2-5, with TRBD2 identical over 12 bases. V lost 5 bases to trimming and J lost 4 bases; unmatched junction nucleotides: 8. The CDR3 length is 16 residues. Germline lookup yields CDR1 SGHVS and CDR2 FNYEAQ. CDR3 sequence reads: CASSLTTSGSRETQYF. The CDR3 DNA reads TGTGCCAGCAGCCTAACGACTAGCGGGAGTAGAGAGACCCAGTACTTC.

This clone occurred once. The chain has TRBV10-2 and TRBJ2-1; D might be TRBD2 (6 bases). V was clipped by 6 bases and J by 5 bases, with 14 bases between them. The germline V gene encodes CDR1 WSHSY and CDR2 SAAADI. CDR3 length: 14 amino acids. The CDR3 sequence: CASSGLRGNNEQFF. For the CDR3, the DNA is TGCGCCAGCAGCGGACTGCGGGGAAACAATGAGCAGTTCTTC.

This clone was seen more than once but under ten times. This chain links TRBV18 with TRBJ2-2; D is unclear. The length of the CDR3 is 12 residues. Trimming left V 3 bases short and J 1 base short, with 0 bases between. Germline-derived CDR1 and CDR2 are KGHSH and LQKENI. This CDR3 is CASSPNTGELFF. The CDR3 region has the DNA TGTGCCAGCTCACCGAACACCGGGGAGCTGTTTTTT. Supplemented by reference TRBV18 and TRBJ2-2, the full variable domain reads NAGVMQNPRHLVRRRGQEARLRCSPMKGHSHVYWYRQLPEEGLKFMVYLQKENIIDESGMPKERFSAEFPKEGPSILRIQQVVRGDSAAYFCASSPNTGELFFGEGSRLTVL.

CDR3 sequence: CASSLGGRRDYGYTF. The DNA of the CDR3 is TGTGCCAGCAGCTTGGGAGGACGAAGAGACTATGGCTACACCTTC. This chain uses TRBV7-6 with TRBJ1-2; no reliable D call. CDR1 and CDR2 from the germline V gene are SGHVS and FNYEAQ. Trimming pared 3 bases from V and 3 bases from J, leaving 14 bases between. CDR3 length equals 15 residues.

The V gene is TRBV3-1 (or the pseudogene TRBV3-2), the J gene TRBJ1-6, with 9 bases matching TRBD1. V lost 5 bases, J lost 10 bases, and 9 bases stayed unmatched. CDR3 length: 15 residues. CDR1 is LGHDT, CDR2 YNNKEL, per germline (reference sequence). The CDR3 sequence: CASSYPRDRASPLHF. The DNA of the CDR3 is TGTGCCAGCAGCTACCCCCGGGACAGGGCCTCACCCCTCCACTTT.

The rearrangement links TRBV2 to TRBJ2-5; 9 nucleotides match TRBD2. Germline trimming cut 4 bases from V and 0 bases from J; bases unmatched to any gene: 12. Germline CDR1 SNHLY, CDR2 FYNNEI. This CDR3 region has 18 residues. The CDR3 loop is CASSAGLAGPSYQETQYF. In DNA form, the CDR3 reads TGTGCCAGCAGTGCCGGGCTAGCGGGACCTTCGTACCAAGAGACCCAGTACTTC.

The rearrangement uses TRBV9 and TRBJ1-1, with TRBD1 matching 7 bases. The CDR3 is made up of 15 amino acids. V lost 4 bases to trimming and J lost 0 bases; unmatched junction nucleotides: 6. Germline values: CDR1 SGDLS, CDR2 YYNGEE. The CDR3 region is CASSPTGRMNTEAFF. DNA for the CDR3: TGTGCCAGCAGCCCGACAGGGAGGATGAACACTGAAGCTTTCTTT.

The rearrangement links TRBV9 to TRBJ2-2; D not certain. This CDR3 region has 14 residues. The germline V and J ends were trimmed by 0 bases and 0 bases, with 3 bases remaining between them. The V gene's germline CDR1 is SGDLS and CDR2 YYNGEE. CDR3 in DNA: TGTGCCAGCAGCGTAGCTGCGAACACCGGGGAGCTGTTTTTT. Translated: CASSVAANTGELFF.

This clone occurred once. This chain uses TRBV11-3 with TRBJ1-1; tentatively, D is TRBD1 (5 bases). The germline V and J ends were trimmed by 2 bases and 2 bases, with 9 bases remaining between them. Germline V gene lookup returns CDR1 SGHNT and CDR2 YENEEA. This CDR3 is built from 14 residues. The CDR3 sequence: CASSLRGQNTEAFF. CDR3 nucleotide sequence: TGTGCCAGCAGCTTAAGAGGACAAAACACTGAAGCTTTCTTT. Complete variable domain (other parts from reference TRBV11-3 and TRBJ1-1): EAGVVQSPRYKIIEKKQPVAFWCNPISGHNTLYWYLQNLGQGPELLIRYENEEAVDDSQLPKDRFSAERLKGVDSTLKIQPAELGDSAVYLCASSLRGQNTEAFFGQGTRLTVV.

In nucleotides, the CDR3 is TGTGCCAGCAGTTCTAGGGGTGAAGATACGCAGTATTTT. Its protein is CASSSRGEDTQYF. The chain employs TRBV6-6 and TRBJ2-3; D is possibly TRBD1 (5 bases). The CDR3 sequence is 13 residues long. V was clipped by 4 bases and J by 5 bases, with 10 bases between them. Germline V CDR1 and CDR2: MNHNY, SVGAGI (reference sequence).

The chain combines TRBV5-5 with TRBJ1-3; tentatively, D is TRBD1 (5 bases). The CDR3 is 18 amino acids. The germline V gene has CDR1 SGHKS and CDR2 YYEKEE (reference sequence). Trimming took 0 bases from V and 0 from J, leaving 16 bases between them. CDR3: CASSLAETAVVSGNTIYF. The CDR3, as DNA: TGTGCCAGCAGCTTGGCGGAGACAGCCGTAGTCTCTGGAAACACCATATATTTT.